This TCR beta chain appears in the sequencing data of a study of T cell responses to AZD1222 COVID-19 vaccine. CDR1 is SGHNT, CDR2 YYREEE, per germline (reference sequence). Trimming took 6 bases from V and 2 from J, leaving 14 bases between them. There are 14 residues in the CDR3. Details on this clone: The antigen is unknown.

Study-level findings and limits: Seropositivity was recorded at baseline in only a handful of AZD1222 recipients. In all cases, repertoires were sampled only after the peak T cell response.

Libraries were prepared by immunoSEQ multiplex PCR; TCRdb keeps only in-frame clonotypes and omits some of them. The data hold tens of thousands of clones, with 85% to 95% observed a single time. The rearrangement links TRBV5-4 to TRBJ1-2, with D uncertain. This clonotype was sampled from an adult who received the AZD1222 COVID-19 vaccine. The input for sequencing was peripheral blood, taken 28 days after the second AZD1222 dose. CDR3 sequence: CASTFAVDNYGYTF. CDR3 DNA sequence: TGTGCCAGCACCTTCGCGGTGGACAACTATGGCTACACCTTC.